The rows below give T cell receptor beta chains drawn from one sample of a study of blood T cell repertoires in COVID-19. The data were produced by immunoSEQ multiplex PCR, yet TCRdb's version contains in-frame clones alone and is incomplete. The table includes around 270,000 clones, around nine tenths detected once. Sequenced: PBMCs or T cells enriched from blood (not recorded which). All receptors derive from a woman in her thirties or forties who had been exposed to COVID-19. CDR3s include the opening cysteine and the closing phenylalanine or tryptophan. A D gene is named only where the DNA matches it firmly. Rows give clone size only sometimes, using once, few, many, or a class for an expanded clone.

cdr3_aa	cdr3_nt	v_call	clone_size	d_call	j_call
CASSIYSTDTQYF	TGTGCCAGCAGCATATATAGCACAGATACGCAGTATTTT	TRBV5-1	.	.	TRBJ2-3
CASSPTNYGYTF	TGTGCCAGCAGCCCTACCAACTATGGCTACACCTTC	TRBV5-4	.	.	TRBJ1-2
CATSDRGNTGELFF	TGTGCCACCAGTGATCGAGGTAACACCGGGGAGCTGTTTTTT	TRBV24-1	.	.	TRBJ2-2
CASSRRAGPGDTQYF	TGTGCCAGCAGCCGGCGCGCGGGGCCGGGAGATACGCAGTATTTT	TRBV7-2	.	.	TRBJ2-3
CASSLLAGGGGTDTQYF	TGTGCCAGCAGCTTACTAGCGGGAGGCGGAGGGACAGATACGCAGTATTTT	TRBV5-1	once	TRBD2	TRBJ2-3
CASSGSPRASGVPWGELFF	TGTGCCAGCAGCGGATCCCCCCGGGCTAGCGGGGTCCCGTGGGGGGAGCTGTTTTTT	TRBV5-6	.	TRBD2	TRBJ2-2
CASSPRAGADSPLHF	TGTGCCAGCTCACCACGGGCGGGAGCGGATTCACCCCTCCACTTT	TRBV18	.	.	TRBJ1-6
CASSRRGFYNSPLHF	TGTGCCAGTAGCCGAAGGGGTTTTTATAATTCACCCCTCCACTTT	TRBV19	.	.	TRBJ1-6
CASSQAGLAYYNEQFF	TGCGCCAGCAGCCAGGCAGGACTGGCTTACTACAATGAGCAGTTCTTC	TRBV4-3	.	.	TRBJ2-1
CASSLAGGYTGELFF	TGTGCCAGCAGCTTAGCGGGGGGTTACACCGGGGAGCTGTTTTTT	TRBV7-9	once	.	TRBJ2-2
CASSFTTGAGENIQYF	TGTGCCAGCAGTTTCACAACGGGAGCGGGAGAGAACATTCAGTACTTC	TRBV5-1	.	TRBD2	TRBJ2-4
CASNSYSLDYGYTF	TGTGCCAGTAATTCCTACTCTCTCGACTATGGCTACACCTTC	TRBV19	.	.	TRBJ1-2
CASTPTAPFGAFF	TGTGCCAGCACCCCGACAGCCCCCTTCGGGGCTTTCTTT	TRBV12-3/TRBV12-4	.	.	TRBJ1-1
CASSMEATRLREQYF	TGTGCCAGTAGTATGGAGGCGACTAGATTACGGGAGCAGTACTTC	TRBV19	.	.	TRBJ2-7
CASSDRGPETQYF	TGTGCCAGCAGCGACAGGGGGCCAGAGACCCAGTACTTC	TRBV5-4	.	TRBD1	TRBJ2-5
CASSPPGGTYEQYF	TGTGCCAGCAGCCCCCCGGGGGGTACCTACGAGCAGTACTTC	TRBV7-2	.	TRBD2	TRBJ2-7
CASSVDQTSGVRSYNEQFF	TGTGCCAGCAGCGTAGATCAGACTAGCGGGGTTCGCTCCTACAATGAGCAGTTCTTC	TRBV9	.	TRBD2	TRBJ2-1
CASSGRDPYNEQFF	TGTGCCAGCAGTGGGCGGGACCCCTACAATGAGCAGTTCTTC	TRBV28	.	.	TRBJ2-1
CASSQGQGGRETQYF	TGTGCCAGCAGCCAAGGACAGGGAGGGAGAGAGACCCAGTACTTC	TRBV7-2	.	.	TRBJ2-5
CASSLRAGSWQYF	TGTGCCAGCAGCCTTAGGGCAGGGTCATGGCAGTACTTC	TRBV6-5	.	.	TRBJ2-7
CASSQGGQGGAFF	TGTGCCAGCAGCCAGGGCGGACAGGGAGGGGCTTTCTTT	TRBV14	.	TRBD1	TRBJ1-1
CASSGAEQYF	TGCGCCAGCAGTGGGGCTGAGCAGTACTTC	TRBV10-1	.	.	TRBJ2-7
CASSLALPLGGYTF	TGTGCCAGCAGCTTAGCGCTCCCCCTCGGGGGCTACACCTTC	TRBV7-9	.	.	TRBJ1-2
CASSYNNGGASGGFAYEQYF	TGTGCCAGCAGTTACAATAACGGTGGCGCTAGCGGGGGCTTCGCCTACGAGCAGTACTTC	TRBV6-2/TRBV6-3	.	TRBD2	TRBJ2-7
CAWSVTAYGYTF	TGTGCCTGGAGCGTAACAGCTTATGGCTACACCTTC	TRBV30	.	.	TRBJ1-2
CASSRDSHFANTGELFF	TGTGCCAGCAGCAGGGACAGCCATTTCGCGAACACCGGGGAGCTGTTTTTT	TRBV7-3	.	TRBD1	TRBJ2-2
CASSSGPQGGEQFF	TGTGCCAGTTCATCCGGGCCCCAGGGGGGTGAGCAGTTCTTC	TRBV19	.	.	TRBJ2-1
CASSSGWGQGSSNSPLHF	TGTGCCAGCAGCTCAGGCTGGGGACAGGGATCTAGTAATTCACCCCTCCACTTT	TRBV7-8	.	TRBD1	TRBJ1-6
CASRAWNTEAFF	TGTGCCAGCAGAGCTTGGAACACTGAAGCTTTCTTT	TRBV2	.	.	TRBJ1-1